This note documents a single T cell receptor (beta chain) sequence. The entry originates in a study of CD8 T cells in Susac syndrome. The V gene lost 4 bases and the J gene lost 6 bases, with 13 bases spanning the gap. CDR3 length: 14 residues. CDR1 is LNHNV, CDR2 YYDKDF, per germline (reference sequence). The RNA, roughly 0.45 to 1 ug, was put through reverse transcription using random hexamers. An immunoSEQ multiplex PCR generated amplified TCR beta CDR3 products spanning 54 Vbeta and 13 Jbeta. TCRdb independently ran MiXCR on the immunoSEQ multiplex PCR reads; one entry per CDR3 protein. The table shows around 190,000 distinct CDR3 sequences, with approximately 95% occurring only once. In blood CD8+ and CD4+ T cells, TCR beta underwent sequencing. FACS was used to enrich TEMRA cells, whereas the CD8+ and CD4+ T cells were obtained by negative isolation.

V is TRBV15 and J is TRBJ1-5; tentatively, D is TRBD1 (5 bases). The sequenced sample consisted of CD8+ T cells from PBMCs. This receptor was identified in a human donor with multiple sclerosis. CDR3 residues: CATSIGWGGQPQHF. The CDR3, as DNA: TGTGCCACCAGCATTGGATGGGGGGGTCAGCCCCAGCATTTT.